The clone carrying this TCR beta chain was picked up one time. This specimen comes from a study of blood T cell repertoires in COVID-19. About the study: The study drew acute and convalescent COVID-19 samples from the United States, Italy and Spain.

Repertoires were generated with immunoSEQ multiplex PCR, while TCRdb's copy carries only in-frame clones and drops some. The sample shows over 150,000 clones, around 80% of them seen only once. Trimming took off 5 bases at V and 2 bases at J, with 3 bases between the two ends. CDR1 and CDR2 (germline): SGHAT, FQNNGV. This CDR3 is built from 11 residues. This chain links TRBV11-2 with TRBJ1-1, with D unresolved. Sequenced input: peripheral blood. This clonotype was sampled from a woman aged 60-70 years with acute or convalescent COVID-19. The CDR3 reads CASSLNTEAFF. CDR3 coding DNA: TGTGCCAGCAGCCTCAACACTGAAGCTTTCTTT.